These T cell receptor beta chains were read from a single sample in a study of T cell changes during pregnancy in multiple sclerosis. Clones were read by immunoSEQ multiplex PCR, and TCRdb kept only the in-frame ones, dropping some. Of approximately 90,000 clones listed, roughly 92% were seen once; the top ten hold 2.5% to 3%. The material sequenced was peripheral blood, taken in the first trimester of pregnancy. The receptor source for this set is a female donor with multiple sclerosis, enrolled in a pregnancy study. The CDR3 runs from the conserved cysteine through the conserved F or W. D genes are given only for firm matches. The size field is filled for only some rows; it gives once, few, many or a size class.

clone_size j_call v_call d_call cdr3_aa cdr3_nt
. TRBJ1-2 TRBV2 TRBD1 CASRVGTGGLVNYGYTF TGTGCCAGCAGGGTTGGGACAGGGGGCCTGGTTAATTATGGCTACACCTTC
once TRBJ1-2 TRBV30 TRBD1 CAWHRQGGGYGYTF TGTGCCTGGCATCGACAGGGGGGCGGCTATGGCTACACCTTC
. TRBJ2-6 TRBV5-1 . CATYTPGVSGANVLTF TGCGCCACCTATACCCCCGGGGTCTCTGGGGCCAACGTCCTGACTTTC
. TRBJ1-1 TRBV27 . CASSLYGDTEAFF TGTGCCAGCAGCCTATACGGGGACACTGAAGCTTTCTTT
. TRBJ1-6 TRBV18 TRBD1 CASSPGPDRARNSPLHF TGTGCCAGCTCACCGGGCCCTGACAGGGCAAGAAATTCACCCCTCCACTTT
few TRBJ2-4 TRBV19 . CASRVRLENIQYF TGTGCCAGTAGAGTAAGACTCGAGAACATTCAGTACTTC
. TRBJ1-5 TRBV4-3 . CASSRGGNQPQHF TGCGCCAGCAGCCGAGGGGGTAATCAGCCCCAGCATTTT
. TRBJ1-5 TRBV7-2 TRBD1 CASSPTGGRQPQHF TGTGCCAGCAGTCCGACAGGGGGCCGTCAGCCCCAGCATTTT
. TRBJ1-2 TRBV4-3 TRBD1 CASSQDGDRAEGYTF TGCGCCAGCAGCCAAGATGGAGACAGGGCGGAAGGCTACACCTTC
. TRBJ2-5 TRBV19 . CASSSDSRSPQYF TGTGCCAGTAGTTCCGACTCTCGGAGCCCCCAGTACTTC
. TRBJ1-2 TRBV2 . CASSGEVGYGYTF TGTGCCAGCAGTGGAGAGGTTGGTTATGGCTACACCTTC
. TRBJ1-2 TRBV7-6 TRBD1 CASSLGTGGSYGYTF TGTGCCAGCAGCTTAGGGACAGGGGGCAGCTATGGCTACACCTTC
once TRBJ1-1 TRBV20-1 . CSALEKLEAFF TGCAGTGCCCTCGAGAAGCTTGAAGCTTTCTTT
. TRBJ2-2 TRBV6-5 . CASSYFGTNTGELFF TGTGCCAGCAGTTACTTCGGGACAAACACCGGGGAGCTGTTTTTT
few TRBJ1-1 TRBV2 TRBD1 CASSGGQGGNTEAFF TGTGCCAGCAGCGGGGGACAGGGTGGAAACACTGAAGCTTTCTTT
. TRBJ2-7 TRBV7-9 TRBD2 CASSLERGGHEQYF TGTGCCAGCAGCTTAGAGAGGGGAGGGCACGAGCAGTACTTC
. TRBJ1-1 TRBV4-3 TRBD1 CASSQQDRVNTEAFF TGCGCCAGCAGCCAACAAGACAGGGTGAACACTGAAGCTTTCTTT
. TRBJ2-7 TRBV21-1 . CASLKRAGQGLNEQYF TGTGCCAGCCTCAAAAGGGCAGGACAGGGTTTAAACGAGCAGTACTTC
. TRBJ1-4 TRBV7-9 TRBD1 CASSLGGTDINEKLFF TGTGCCAGCAGCTTAGGGGGGACAGACATTAATGAAAAACTGTTTTTT
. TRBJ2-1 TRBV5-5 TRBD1 CASSSGQALYNEQFF TGTGCCAGCAGCTCTGGACAGGCATTATACAATGAGCAGTTCTTC
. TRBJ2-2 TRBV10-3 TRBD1 CAISEAGGTGELFF TGTGCCATCAGTGAGGCAGGGGGCACCGGGGAGCTGTTTTTT
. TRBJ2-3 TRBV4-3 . CASSLRVPTDTQYF TGCGCCAGCAGCCTCAGGGTTCCCACAGATACGCAGTATTTT